This TCR beta chain emerged from a study of metastatic and nonmetastatic thyroid tumors. In germline, CDR1 is GTSNPN, CDR2 SVGIG (reference sequence). The CDR3 loop spans 13 amino acids. Trimming removed 3 bases from V and 7 bases from J, with 16 bases in between. Study findings and constraints: Reported TCR beta diversity, measured in blood and tumor, was significantly higher for malignant thyroid tumors than for benign nodules.

In this sample, this clone turned up many times. What it binds is not known. Original processing notes: Across clinicopathological groups, CDR3 differences served as the basis for building a distant-metastasis classifier for papillary thyroid cancer. TCRdb re-analyzed the PCR reads using MiXCR. The V and J calls shown here were made by TCRdb, not taken from the authors' results. The sample shows about 59,000 clones, roughly 17% of them seen only once. All patients were treatment-naive before thyroid surgery. The chain recombines TRBV30 with TRBJ2-7, with D maybe TRBD1 (6 bases). The receptor comes from a male donor with papillary thyroid cancer or a benign thyroid nodule (not recorded which). Some clones in this sample may be carry-over from other donors' samples. Sequenced: blood. The CDR3 loop is CAWSLTGTKEQYV. The CDR3, as DNA: TGTGCCTGGAGCCTTACTGGGACAAAAGAGCAGTACGTC.